This T cell receptor (beta chain) was captured in a study of blood T cell repertoires in COVID-19. Study in general: Spain, Italy and the United States supplied samples that represented acute and convalescent COVID-19. PBMCs, B-cell-depleted T cells, or T cells were the source of the cDNA or gDNA that made up the material.

In the authors' workflow: Estimation of nucleated cell counts relied on the amplification of reference gene primers. The method was immunoSEQ multiplex PCR; TCRdb's version includes in-frame clones alone and lacks a portion of them. V and J calls and clone size are as listed in that table; D and trimming were resolved from the DNA. The sample carries about 210,000 clones, approximately 91% recorded once. Trimming pared 6 bases from V and 6 bases from J, leaving 20 bases between. The CDR3 runs 15 residues. Germline V gene lookup returns CDR1 LNHDA and CDR2 SQIVND (reference sequence). The source material was peripheral blood. The V call is TRBV19, the J call TRBJ1-1; D possibly corresponds to TRBD1 (6 bases). The receptor was isolated from a man aged 18-30 years with active or convalescent COVID-19. This chain's CDR3 is CASSPPPTGSPEAFF. Here the CDR3 DNA reads TGTGCCAGTAGCCCGCCGCCAACAGGGTCCCCTGAAGCTTTCTTT.